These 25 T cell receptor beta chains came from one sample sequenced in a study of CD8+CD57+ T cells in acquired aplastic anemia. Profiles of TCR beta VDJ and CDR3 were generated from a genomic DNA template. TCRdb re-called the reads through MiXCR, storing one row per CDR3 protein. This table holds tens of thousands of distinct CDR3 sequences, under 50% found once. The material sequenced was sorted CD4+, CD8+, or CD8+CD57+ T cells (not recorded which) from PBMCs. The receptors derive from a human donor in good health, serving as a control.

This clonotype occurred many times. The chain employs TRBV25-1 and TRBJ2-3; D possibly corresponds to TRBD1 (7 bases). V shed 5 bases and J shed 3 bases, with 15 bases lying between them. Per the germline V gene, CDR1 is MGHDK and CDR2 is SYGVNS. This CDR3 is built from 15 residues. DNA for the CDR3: TGTGCCAGCAGTTTCTGGGCAGGGGGGACAGATACGCAGTATTTT. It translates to CASSFWAGGTDTQYF.

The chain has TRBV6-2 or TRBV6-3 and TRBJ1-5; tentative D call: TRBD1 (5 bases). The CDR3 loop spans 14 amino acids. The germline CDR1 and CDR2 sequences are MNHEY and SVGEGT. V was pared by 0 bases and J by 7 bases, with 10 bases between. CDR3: CASSYSTGRQPQHF. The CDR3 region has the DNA TGTGCCAGCAGTTACTCGACGGGGCGACAGCCCCAGCATTTT.

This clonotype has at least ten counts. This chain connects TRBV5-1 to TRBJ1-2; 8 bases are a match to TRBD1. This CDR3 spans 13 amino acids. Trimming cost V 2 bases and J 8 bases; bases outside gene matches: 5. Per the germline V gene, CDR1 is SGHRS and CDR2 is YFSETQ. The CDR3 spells CASSLGQGRGYTF. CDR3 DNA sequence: TGCGCCAGCAGCTTAGGACAGGGTCGCGGCTACACCTTC.

In DNA, the CDR3 is TGTGCCAGCAGTCCCGGCGGCCACAATGAGCAGTTCTTC. Protein: CASSPGGHNEQFF. This chain joins TRBV27 and TRBJ2-1; D ambiguous. The CDR3 contains 13 residues. Between the trimmed V and J ends, which lost 5 bases and 5 bases, there was a span of 10 bases. The germline V gene has CDR1 MNHEY and CDR2 SMNVEV (reference sequence).

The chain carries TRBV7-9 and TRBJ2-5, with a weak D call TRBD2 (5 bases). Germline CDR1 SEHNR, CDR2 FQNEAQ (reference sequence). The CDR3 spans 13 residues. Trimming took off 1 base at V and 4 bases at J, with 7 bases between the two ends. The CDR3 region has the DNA TGTGCCAGCAGCTTAGGTGAGGGAGAGACCCAGTACTTC. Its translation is CASSLGEGETQYF.

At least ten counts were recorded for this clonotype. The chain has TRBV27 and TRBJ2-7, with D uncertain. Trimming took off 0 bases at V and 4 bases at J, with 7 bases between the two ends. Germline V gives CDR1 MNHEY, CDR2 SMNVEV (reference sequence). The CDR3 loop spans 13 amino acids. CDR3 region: CASSLSLGYEQYF. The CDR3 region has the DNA TGTGCCAGCAGTTTATCCCTGGGATACGAGCAGTACTTC.

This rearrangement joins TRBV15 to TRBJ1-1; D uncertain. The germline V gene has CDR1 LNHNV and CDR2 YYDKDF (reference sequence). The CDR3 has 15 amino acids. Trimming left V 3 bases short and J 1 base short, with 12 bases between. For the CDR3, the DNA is TGTGCCACCAGCAGTTTAAACCGGGGGAACACTGAAGCTTTCTTT. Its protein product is CATSSLNRGNTEAFF.

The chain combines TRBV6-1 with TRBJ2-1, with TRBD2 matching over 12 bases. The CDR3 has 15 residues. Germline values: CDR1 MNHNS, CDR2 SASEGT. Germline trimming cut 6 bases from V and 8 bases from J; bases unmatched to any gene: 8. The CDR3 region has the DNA TGTGCCAGCAGGGAGCTAGCGGGGGGGCTGCATGAGCAGTTCTTC. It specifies CASRELAGGLHEQFF.

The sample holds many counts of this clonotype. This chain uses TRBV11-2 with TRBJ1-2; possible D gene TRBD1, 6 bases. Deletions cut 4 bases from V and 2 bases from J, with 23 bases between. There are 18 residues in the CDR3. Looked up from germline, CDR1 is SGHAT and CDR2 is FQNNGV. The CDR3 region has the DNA TGTGCCAGCAGCTCACCGGACAGACCGCGGGGGGTGAACTATGGCTACACCTTC. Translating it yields CASSSPDRPRGVNYGYTF.

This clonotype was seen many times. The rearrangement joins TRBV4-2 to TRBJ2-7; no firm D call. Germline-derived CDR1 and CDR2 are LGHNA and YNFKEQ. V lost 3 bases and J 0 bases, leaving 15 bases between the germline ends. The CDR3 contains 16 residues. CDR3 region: CASSQYPPDRSYEQYF. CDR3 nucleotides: TGTGCCAGCAGCCAGTACCCCCCGGACCGCTCCTACGAGCAGTACTTC.

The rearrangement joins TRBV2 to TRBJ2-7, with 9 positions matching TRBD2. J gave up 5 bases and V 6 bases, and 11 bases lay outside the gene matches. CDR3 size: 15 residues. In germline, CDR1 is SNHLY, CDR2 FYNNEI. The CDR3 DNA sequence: TGTGCCAGCAGCGAAACGTCCGGGACTAGCCACGAGCAGTACTTC. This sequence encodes CASSETSGTSHEQYF.

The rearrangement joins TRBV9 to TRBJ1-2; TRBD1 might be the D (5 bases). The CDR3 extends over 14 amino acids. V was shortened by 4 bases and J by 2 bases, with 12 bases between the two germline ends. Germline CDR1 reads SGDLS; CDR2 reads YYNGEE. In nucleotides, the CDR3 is TGTGCCAGCAGCCATCCGGGACTGAACTATGGCTACACCTTC. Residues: CASSHPGLNYGYTF.

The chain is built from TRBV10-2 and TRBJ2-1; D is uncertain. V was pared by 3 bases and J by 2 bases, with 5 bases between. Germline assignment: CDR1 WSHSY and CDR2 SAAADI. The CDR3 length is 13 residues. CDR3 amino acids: CASSEFAYNEQFF. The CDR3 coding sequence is TGCGCCAGCAGTGAATTCGCCTACAATGAGCAGTTCTTC.

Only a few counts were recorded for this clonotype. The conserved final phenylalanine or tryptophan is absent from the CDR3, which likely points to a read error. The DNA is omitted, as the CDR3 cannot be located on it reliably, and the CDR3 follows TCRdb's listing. CDR3 residues: CASSEALLL. The rearrangement links TRBV2 to TRBJ1-6. The germline V gene encodes CDR1 SNHLY and CDR2 FYNNEI. The CDR3 is 9 residues long, counting both termini.

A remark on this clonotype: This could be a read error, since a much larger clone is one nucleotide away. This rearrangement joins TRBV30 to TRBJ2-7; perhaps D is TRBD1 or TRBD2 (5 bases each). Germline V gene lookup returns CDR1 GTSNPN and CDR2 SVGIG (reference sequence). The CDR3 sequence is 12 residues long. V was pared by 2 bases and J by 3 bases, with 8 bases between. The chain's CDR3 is CAWSLGVYEQYF. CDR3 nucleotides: TGTGCCTGGAGTTTGGGGGTCTACGAGCAGTACTTC.

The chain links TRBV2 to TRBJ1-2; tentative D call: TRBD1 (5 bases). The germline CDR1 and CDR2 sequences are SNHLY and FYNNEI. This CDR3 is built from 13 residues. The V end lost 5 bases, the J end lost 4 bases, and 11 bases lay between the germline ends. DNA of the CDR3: TGTGCCAGCAGTTCTCCGGGACCCTATGGCTACACCTTC. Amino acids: CASSSPGPYGYTF.

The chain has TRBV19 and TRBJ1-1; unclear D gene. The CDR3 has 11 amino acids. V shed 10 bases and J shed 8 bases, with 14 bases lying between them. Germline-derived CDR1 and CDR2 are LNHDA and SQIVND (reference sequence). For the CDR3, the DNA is TGTGCCACATTAGAGGTGAGGGAAGCTTTCTTT. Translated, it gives CATLEVREAFF.

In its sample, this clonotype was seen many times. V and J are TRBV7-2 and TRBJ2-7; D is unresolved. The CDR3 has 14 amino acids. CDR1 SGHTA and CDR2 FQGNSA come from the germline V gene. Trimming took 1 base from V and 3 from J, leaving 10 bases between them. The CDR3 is CASSLDPYSYEQYF. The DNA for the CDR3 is TGTGCCAGCAGCTTAGATCCTTACAGCTACGAGCAGTACTTC.

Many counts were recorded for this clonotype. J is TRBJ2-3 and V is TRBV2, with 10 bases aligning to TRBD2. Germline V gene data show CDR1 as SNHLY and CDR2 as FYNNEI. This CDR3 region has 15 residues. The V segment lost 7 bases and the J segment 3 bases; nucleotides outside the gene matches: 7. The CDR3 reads CASMSGGAITDTQYF. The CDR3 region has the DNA TGTGCCAGCATGAGCGGGGGGGCCATTACAGATACGCAGTATTTT.

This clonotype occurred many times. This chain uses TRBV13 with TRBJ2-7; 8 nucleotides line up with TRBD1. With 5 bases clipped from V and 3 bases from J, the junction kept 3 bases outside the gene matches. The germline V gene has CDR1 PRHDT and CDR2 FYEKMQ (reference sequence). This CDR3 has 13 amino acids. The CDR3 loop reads CASSLGTGYEQYF. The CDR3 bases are TGTGCCAGCAGCCTCGGGACAGGCTACGAGCAGTACTTC.

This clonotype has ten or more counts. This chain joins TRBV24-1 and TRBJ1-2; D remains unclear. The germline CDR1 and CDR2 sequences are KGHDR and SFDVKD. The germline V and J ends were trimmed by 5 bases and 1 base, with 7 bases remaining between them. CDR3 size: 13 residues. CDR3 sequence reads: CATSVGSNYGYTF. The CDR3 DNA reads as TGTGCCACCAGTGTGGGCAGTAACTATGGCTACACCTTC.

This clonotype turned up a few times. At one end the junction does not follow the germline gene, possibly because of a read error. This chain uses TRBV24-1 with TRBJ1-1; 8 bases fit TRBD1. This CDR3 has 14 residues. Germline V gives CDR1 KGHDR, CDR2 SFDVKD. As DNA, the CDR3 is TGTGCCAGCAGTCCATACGGGACAGGCCTTGAAGCTTTCTTT. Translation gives CASSPYGTGLEAFF.

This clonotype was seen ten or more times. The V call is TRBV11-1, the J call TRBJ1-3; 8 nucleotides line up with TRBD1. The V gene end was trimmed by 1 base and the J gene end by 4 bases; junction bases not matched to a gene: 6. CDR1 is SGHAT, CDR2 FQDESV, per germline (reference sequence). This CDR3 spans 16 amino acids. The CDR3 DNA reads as TGTGCCAGCAGCTTAGGGTCGACAGGGGTCGGAAACACCATATATTTT. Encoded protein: CASSLGSTGVGNTIYF.

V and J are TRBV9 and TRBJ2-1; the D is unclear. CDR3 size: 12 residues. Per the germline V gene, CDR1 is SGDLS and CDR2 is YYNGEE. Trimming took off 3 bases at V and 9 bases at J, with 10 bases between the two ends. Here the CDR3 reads CASSGEEIEQFF. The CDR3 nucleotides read TGTGCCAGCAGCGGGGAAGAAATTGAGCAGTTCTTC. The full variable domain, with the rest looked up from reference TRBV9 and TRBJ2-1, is DSGVTQTPKHLITATGQRVTLRCSPRSGDLSVYWYQQSLDQGLQFLIQYYNGEERAKGNILERFSAQQFPDLHSELNLSSLELGDSALYFCASSGEEIEQFFGPGTRLTVL.

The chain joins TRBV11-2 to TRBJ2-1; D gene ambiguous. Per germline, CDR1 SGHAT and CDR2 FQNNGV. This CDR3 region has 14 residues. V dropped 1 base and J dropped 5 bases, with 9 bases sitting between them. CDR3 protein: CASSLVVENNEQFF. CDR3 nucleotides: TGTGCCAGCAGCTTAGTGGTGGAGAACAATGAGCAGTTCTTC.